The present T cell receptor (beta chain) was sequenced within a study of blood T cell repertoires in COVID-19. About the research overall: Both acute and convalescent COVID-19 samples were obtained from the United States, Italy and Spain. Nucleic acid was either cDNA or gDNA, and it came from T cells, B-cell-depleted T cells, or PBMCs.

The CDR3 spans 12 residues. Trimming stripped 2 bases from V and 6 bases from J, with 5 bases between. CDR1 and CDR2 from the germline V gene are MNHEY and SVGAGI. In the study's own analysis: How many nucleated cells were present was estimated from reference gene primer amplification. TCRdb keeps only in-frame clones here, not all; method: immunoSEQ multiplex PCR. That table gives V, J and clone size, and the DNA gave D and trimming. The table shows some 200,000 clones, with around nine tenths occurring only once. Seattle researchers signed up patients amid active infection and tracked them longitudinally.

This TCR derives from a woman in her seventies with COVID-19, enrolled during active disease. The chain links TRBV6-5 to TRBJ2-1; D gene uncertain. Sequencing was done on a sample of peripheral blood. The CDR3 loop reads CASSYRSNEQFF. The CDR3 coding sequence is TGTGCCAGCAGTTACCGTAGCAATGAGCAGTTCTTC.